Included here is one T cell receptor (beta chain) sequence, with context. The antigen is undetermined. V was shortened by 6 bases and J by 1 base, with 13 bases between the two germline ends. The CDR3 has 15 amino acids. Germline V gene lookup returns CDR1 KGHSH and CDR2 LQKENI. The data were taken from a study of T cells in localized non-small cell lung cancer. Whole-study results and caveats: Adjacent lung was found to contain a median about 62 of the top 100 tumor clones. Adjacent uninvolved lung tissue had the highest T cell clonality, exceeding tumor.

Generated by immunoSEQ multiplex PCR, the TCRdb table keeps only in-frame clones and is missing some. The sample consists of roughly 26,000 clones, 75% to 90% of them appearing once. The sample in question was peripheral blood, obtained before any cancer treatment. The receptor was derived from a female donor at least 60 years old with stage II squamous cell lung carcinoma. The chain links TRBV18 to TRBJ2-1; D gene unclear. The CDR3 nucleotides read TGTGCCAGCTCTCCGATATTAGGGTCCTACAATGAGCAGTTCTTC. It is translated as CASSPILGSYNEQFF.